The 17 T cell receptor beta chains below all came from one sample that was sequenced in a study of blood T cell repertoires in COVID-19. Using immunoSEQ multiplex PCR, the repertoire was profiled, and TCRdb retains in-frame clones only, with some absent. The sample shows about 300,000 clones, about 90% of them seen only once. The sample comprised peripheral blood. The receptors were sampled from a woman in her fifties or sixties with COVID-19, enrolled during active disease.

V is TRBV30 and J is TRBJ2-1, with TRBD2 identical over 8 bases. Germline-derived CDR1 and CDR2 are GTSNPN and SVGIG (reference sequence). The CDR3 loop spans 14 amino acids. The junction had 9 bases not matched to a gene; V was cut back by 2 bases and J by 9 bases. The CDR3, as DNA: TGTGCCTGGAGTCTCGGAGCGGGAGAGAGTGAGCAGTTCTTC. Residues: CAWSLGAGESEQFF.

V gene TRBV18 combines with J gene TRBJ2-7; TRBD1 might be the D (5 bases). The CDR3 is made up of 15 amino acids. Trimming took off 3 bases at V and 2 bases at J, with 14 bases between the two ends. The germline V gene encodes CDR1 KGHSH and CDR2 LQKENI. The CDR3 DNA reads as TGTGCCAGCTCACCTGCCTCTAGGGGTACCTACGAGCAGTACTTC. Residues: CASSPASRGTYEQYF.

This sequence joins TRBV7-2 and TRBJ2-4, with 8 bases that match TRBD2. This CDR3 comprises 17 residues. Germline V gene lookup returns CDR1 SGHTA and CDR2 FQGNSA. V lost 0 bases and J lost 3; bases outside the gene matches: 7. The CDR3 loop reads CASSLAPAGGNKNIQYF. In DNA, the CDR3 is TGTGCCAGCAGCTTAGCGCCGGCGGGAGGTAACAAAAACATTCAGTACTTC.

This chain connects TRBV15 to TRBJ2-2; 9 nucleotides align to TRBD1. CDR3 length: 15 amino acids. Germline CDR1 is LNHNV and CDR2 is YYDKDF (reference sequence). The V segment lost 5 bases and the J segment 6 bases; nucleotides outside the gene matches: 7. DNA for the CDR3: TGTGCCACCAGCGACCGGGACAGGGTATCCGGGGAGCTGTTTTTT. Its protein product is CATSDRDRVSGELFF.

Only a few counts were recorded for this clone. The chain joins TRBV9 to TRBJ1-2; a possible D gene is TRBD1 (5 bases). CDR1 and CDR2 (germline): SGDLS, YYNGEE. Trimming took 2 bases from V and 3 from J, leaving 14 bases between them. The CDR3 covers 15 residues. The CDR3 loop reads CASSVRWGDDYGYTF. The DNA for the CDR3 is TGTGCCAGCAGCGTTCGGTGGGGGGACGACTATGGCTACACCTTC.

The chain carries TRBV5-4 and TRBJ2-3, with D perhaps matching TRBD2 (5 bases). Germline V lookup: CDR1 SGHNT, CDR2 YYREEE (reference sequence). The CDR3 loop spans 16 amino acids. Trimming cost V 3 bases and J 2 bases, with 16 bases left between them. CDR3 residues: CASSYLRGFLTDTQYF. The CDR3 DNA is TGTGCCAGCAGCTACCTCCGAGGGTTCCTCACAGATACGCAGTATTTT.

This sequence joins TRBV27 and TRBJ1-1; D possibly corresponds to TRBD1 (5 bases). Germline V gives CDR1 MNHEY, CDR2 SMNVEV (reference sequence). CDR3 length: 15 amino acids. Trimming removed 4 bases from V and 1 base from J, with 13 bases in between. The CDR3 is CASSSGQVKNTEAFF. CDR3 in DNA: TGTGCCAGCAGTTCCGGACAAGTAAAGAACACTGAAGCTTTCTTT.

The chain combines TRBV5-5 with TRBJ2-7; D is perhaps TRBD2 (7 bases). This CDR3 comprises 14 residues. Germline V CDR1 and CDR2: SGHKS, YYEKEE (reference sequence). With 4 bases removed from V and 5 bases from J, the gap between germline ends came to 16 bases. The CDR3: CASSPEWGGHEQYF. CDR3 sequence (DNA): TGTGCCAGCAGCCCTGAATGGGGGGGGCACGAGCAGTACTTC.

V usage is TRBV7-2 and J usage is TRBJ1-6, with a weak D call TRBD1 (6 bases). Trimming took 3 bases from V and 14 from J, leaving 26 bases between them. Looked up from germline, CDR1 is SGHTA and CDR2 is FQGNSA. CDR3 length: 17 residues. For the CDR3, the DNA is TGTGCCAGCAGCTTGGCCTCACAGGGTACCCCGAGTTCGGCCCTCCACTTT. This sequence encodes CASSLASQGTPSSALHF.

The chain couples TRBV5-5 to TRBJ2-1; D is uncertain. This CDR3 is 15 amino acids long. Per germline, CDR1 SGHKS and CDR2 YYEKEE (reference sequence). Trimming shortened V by 4 bases and J by 7 bases, and 18 bases separated the two germline ends. This CDR3 reads CASSQINPSLNEQFF. In DNA, the CDR3 is TGTGCCAGCAGCCAAATAAACCCGAGTCTAAATGAGCAGTTCTTC.

The chain couples TRBV7-9 to TRBJ2-5; D remains ambiguous. Germline CDR1 and CDR2: SEHNR and FQNEAQ (reference sequence). This CDR3 region has 13 residues. The V gene lost 5 bases and the J gene lost 5 bases, with 12 bases spanning the gap. CDR3 in amino acids: CASSPASGETQYF. The DNA of the CDR3 is TGTGCCAGCAGCCCGGCATCCGGGGAGACCCAGTACTTC.

This rearrangement joins TRBV7-6 to TRBJ1-6, with 8 positions matching TRBD1. Germline trimming cut 6 bases from V and 7 bases from J; bases unmatched to any gene: 8. The CDR3 is 15 residues long. Germline CDR1 and CDR2: SGHVS and FNYEAQ. In nucleotides, the CDR3 is TGTGCCAGCAGGGATCCAGGGGGCCAGAATTCACCCCTCCACTTT. Its protein product is CASRDPGGQNSPLHF.

CDR3 in amino acids: CASSPLGTDNQPQHF. CDR3 DNA: TGTGCCAGCTCACCTTTGGGGACAGACAATCAGCCCCAGCATTTT. The chain combines TRBV18 with TRBJ1-5; 7 bases align to TRBD1. The CDR3 sequence is 15 residues long. The germline CDR1 and CDR2 sequences are KGHSH and LQKENI. Losses at the gene ends were 3 bases for V and 3 bases for J; bases not matched to a gene: 5.

V gene TRBV6-2 or TRBV6-3 combines with J gene TRBJ1-5, with 9 nucleotides matching TRBD1. CDR3 length equals 18 residues. Germline CDR1 reads MNHEY; CDR2 reads SVGEGT. Trimming cost V 3 bases and J 3 bases; bases outside gene matches: 12. The DNA of the CDR3 is TGTGCCAGCAGTTATCTTCCTGGGACAGGGCACCTCAATCAGCCCCAGCATTTT. This translates into CASSYLPGTGHLNQPQHF.

A few counts support this clone. The CDR3 region is CASSQGGQVDEQFF. The CDR3 nucleotides read TGCGCCAGCAGCCAAGGGGGACAGGTCGATGAGCAGTTCTTC. The V call is TRBV4-1, the J call TRBJ2-1; TRBD1 matches 8 bases. Per germline, CDR1 MGHRA and CDR2 YSYEKL. The junction had 4 bases not matched to a gene; V was cut back by 1 base and J by 8 bases. The CDR3 sequence is 14 residues long.

The chain has TRBV9 and TRBJ2-5; TRBD2 aligns across 9 bases. The germline V gene has CDR1 SGDLS and CDR2 YYNGEE. This CDR3 region has 15 residues. The V gene end was trimmed by 6 bases and the J gene end by 0 bases; junction bases not matched to a gene: 6. The chain's CDR3 is CASTRTSENQETQYF. The CDR3, as DNA: TGTGCCAGCACTAGGACTAGCGAGAACCAAGAGACCCAGTACTTC.

The rearrangement joins TRBV7-3 to TRBJ1-1, with TRBD1 identical over 9 bases. Germline CDR1 is SGHTA and CDR2 is FQGTGA. J lost 10 bases, V lost 3 bases, and 6 bases had no gene match. There are 13 residues in the CDR3. CDR3 in DNA: TGTGCCAGCAGCTTCACAGGGGGCGCATTAGCTTTCTTT. This codes for CASSFTGGALAFF.